These 11 T cell receptor beta chains share one sample of origin, sequenced in a study of yellow fever vaccine responses in identical twins. TCRdb reanalysed the RT-PCR reads using MiXCR and keeps one entry per CDR3 protein. The table has 35,000 or so distinct CDR3 sequences, roughly 60% seen once. The sample in question was T cells from blood (PBMCs), unsorted or a sorted subset (not recorded which), obtained before or after yellow fever vaccination (not recorded which). These receptors came from a woman aged 18 to 35 who received the yellow fever vaccine.

This chain uses TRBV29-1 with TRBJ2-3; D ambiguous. The length of the CDR3 is 14 residues. Germline V gives CDR1 SQVTM, CDR2 ANQGSEA. V lost 2 bases and J 0 bases, leaving 9 bases between the germline ends. CDR3 in amino acids: CSVELPPSTDTQYF. The CDR3 DNA sequence: TGCAGCGTTGAACTGCCCCCTAGCACAGATACGCAGTATTTT.

The J gene is TRBJ2-3, the V gene TRBV12-3 or TRBV12-4, with 8 bases identical to TRBD2. The junction had 1 base not matched to a gene; V was cut back by 1 base and J by 1 base. The CDR3 totals 15 residues. The CDR3 coding sequence is TGTGCCAGCAGTTTAGTTAGCGGGGGCACAGATACGCAGTATTTT. Translation: CASSLVSGGTDTQYF.

This clonotype was picked up a small number of times. The J gene is TRBJ1-1, the V gene TRBV5-1; no definite D call. Germline CDR1 SGHRS, CDR2 YFSETQ. CDR3 length: 12 amino acids. V was clipped by 0 bases and J by 11 bases, with 11 bases between them. This CDR3 reads CASSLVGLRAFF. The DNA of the CDR3 is TGCGCCAGCAGCTTGGTTGGCCTGAGGGCTTTCTTT.

This clonotype came up a few times. The chain couples TRBV20-1 to TRBJ1-2; the D is unclear. The CDR3 covers 9 residues. CDR1 and CDR2 from the germline V gene are DFQATT and SNEGSKA (reference sequence). V was cut by 5 bases and J by 6 bases, with 4 bases left in between. The DNA for the CDR3 is TGCAGTGCTCACCATGGCTACACCTTC. Translating it yields CSAHHGYTF.

The chain is built from TRBV11-1 and TRBJ1-2, with 9 bases lining up with TRBD1. The V gene's germline CDR1 is SGHAT and CDR2 FQDESV (reference sequence). Losses at the gene ends were 1 base for V and 8 bases for J; bases not matched to a gene: 5. The CDR3 consists of 14 residues. CDR3 DNA: TGTGCCAGCAGCTTAGGGGGACAGGGCCCCGGCTACACCTTC. This encodes CASSLGGQGPGYTF.

This clonotype was observed a few times. J is TRBJ1-1 and V is TRBV7-9, with D perhaps matching TRBD1 (6 bases). The CDR3 loop spans 15 amino acids. The ends were cut back, 0 bases at V and 5 bases at J, with 13 bases in the middle. Germline V lookup: CDR1 SEHNR, CDR2 FQNEAQ (reference sequence). The DNA for the CDR3 is TGTGCCAGCAGCTTAGCGCCGATACAGGGAACTGAAGCTTTCTTT. It encodes CASSLAPIQGTEAFF.

This clonotype was picked up a small number of times. This sequence joins TRBV18 and TRBJ2-1; 7 positions agree with TRBD1. The germline V gene encodes CDR1 KGHSH and CDR2 LQKENI. The length of the CDR3 is 16 residues. Unmatched junction bases numbered 2, after V lost 0 bases and J lost 0 bases. DNA of the CDR3: TGTGCCAGCTCACCACCGGACAGGTTCTCCTACAATGAGCAGTTCTTC. The encoded protein is CASSPPDRFSYNEQFF.

Only a few counts were recorded for this clonotype. The chain carries TRBV3-1 and TRBJ2-1, with 7 bases aligning to TRBD2. The CDR3 has 17 amino acids. Germline CDR1 reads LGHDT; CDR2 reads YNNKEL (reference sequence). Losses at the gene ends were 0 bases for V and 3 bases for J; bases not matched to a gene: 8. The CDR3 DNA reads TGTGCCAGCAGCCAAGATCTTTTCGCTAGCGGCTACAATGAGCAGTTCTTC. It codes for CASSQDLFASGYNEQFF.

The CDR3 loop reads CASSFPRDRGESDNEQFF. CDR3 coding DNA: TGTGCCAGCAGCTTCCCTCGGGACAGGGGGGAAAGCGACAATGAGCAGTTCTTC. The chain is built from TRBV11-1 and TRBJ2-1, with 11 positions matching TRBD1. With V trimmed by 3 bases and J by 5 bases, 12 bases remained unmatched. Germline V lookup: CDR1 SGHAT, CDR2 FQDESV (reference sequence). The CDR3 is 18 residues long.

This chain connects TRBV12-3 or TRBV12-4 to TRBJ2-1; 9 nucleotides line up with TRBD2. V shed 1 base, J shed 9 bases, and the junction held 7 bases outside the gene matches. This CDR3 is built from 15 residues. The CDR3 loop is CASSLGGGARGEQFF. DNA of the CDR3: TGTGCCAGCAGTTTAGGCGGGGGGGCAAGGGGTGAGCAGTTCTTC.

The chain employs TRBV11-1 and TRBJ1-1, with a tentative D call TRBD1 (6 bases). The V gene lost 4 bases and the J gene lost 1 base, with 13 bases spanning the gap. The length of the CDR3 is 15 residues. Per germline, CDR1 SGHAT and CDR2 FQDESV (reference sequence). The CDR3 bases are TGTGCCAGCAGCTACTCACAGGGACGGAACACTGAAGCTTTCTTT. Protein sequence: CASSYSQGRNTEAFF.